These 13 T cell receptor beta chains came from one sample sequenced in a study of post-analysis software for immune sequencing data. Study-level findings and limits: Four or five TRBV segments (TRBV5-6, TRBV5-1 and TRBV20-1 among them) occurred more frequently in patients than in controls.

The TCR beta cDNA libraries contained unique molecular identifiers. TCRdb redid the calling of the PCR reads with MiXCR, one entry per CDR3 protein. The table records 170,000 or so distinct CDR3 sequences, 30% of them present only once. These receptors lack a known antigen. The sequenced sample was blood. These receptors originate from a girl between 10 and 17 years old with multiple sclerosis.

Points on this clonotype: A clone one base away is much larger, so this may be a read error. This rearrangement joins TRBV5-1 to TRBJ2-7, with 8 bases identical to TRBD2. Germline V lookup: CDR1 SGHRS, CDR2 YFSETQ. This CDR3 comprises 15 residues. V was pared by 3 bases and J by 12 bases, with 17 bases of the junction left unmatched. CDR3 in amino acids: CASSSGLVEAETLYF. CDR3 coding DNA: TGCGCCAGCAGCTCGGGACTAGTAGAAGCGGAGACCCTGTACTTC.

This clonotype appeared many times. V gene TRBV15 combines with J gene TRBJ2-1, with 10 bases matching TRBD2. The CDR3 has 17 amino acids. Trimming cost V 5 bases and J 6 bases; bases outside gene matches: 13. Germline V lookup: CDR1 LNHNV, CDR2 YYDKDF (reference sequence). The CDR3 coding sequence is TGTGCCACCAGCCGCTTGCCCTCAGCGGGAGGGCTCAATGAGCAGTTCTTC. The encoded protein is CATSRLPSAGGLNEQFF.

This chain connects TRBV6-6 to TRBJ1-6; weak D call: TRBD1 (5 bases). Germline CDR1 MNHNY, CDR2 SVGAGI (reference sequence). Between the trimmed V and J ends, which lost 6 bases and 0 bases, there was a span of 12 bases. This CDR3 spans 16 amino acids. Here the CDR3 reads CASSRDALSYNSPLHF. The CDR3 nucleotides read TGTGCCAGCAGCCGGGACGCCCTCTCCTATAATTCACCCCTCCACTTT.

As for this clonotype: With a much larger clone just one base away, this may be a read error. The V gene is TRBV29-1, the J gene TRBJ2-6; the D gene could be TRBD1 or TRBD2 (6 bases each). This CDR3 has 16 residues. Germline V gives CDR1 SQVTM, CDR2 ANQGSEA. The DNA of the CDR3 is TGCAGCCCCTGGCCGGGGGCGCTTTCTGGGGCCAACGTCCCGACTTTC. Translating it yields CSPWPGALSGANVPTF.

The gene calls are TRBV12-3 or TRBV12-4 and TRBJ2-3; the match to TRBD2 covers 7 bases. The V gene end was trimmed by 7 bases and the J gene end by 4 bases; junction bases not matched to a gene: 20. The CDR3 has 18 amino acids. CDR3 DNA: TGTGCCAGCATCCCAGAAACATGGCGACAAACTAGCGCAGATACGCAGTATTTT. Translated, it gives CASIPETWRQTSADTQYF.

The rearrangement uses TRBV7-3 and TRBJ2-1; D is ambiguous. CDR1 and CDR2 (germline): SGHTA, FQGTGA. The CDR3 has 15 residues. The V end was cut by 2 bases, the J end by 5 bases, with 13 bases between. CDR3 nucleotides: TGTGCCAGCAGCTTACGGCCAGGCCCTCACAATGAGCAGTTCTTC. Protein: CASSLRPGPHNEQFF.

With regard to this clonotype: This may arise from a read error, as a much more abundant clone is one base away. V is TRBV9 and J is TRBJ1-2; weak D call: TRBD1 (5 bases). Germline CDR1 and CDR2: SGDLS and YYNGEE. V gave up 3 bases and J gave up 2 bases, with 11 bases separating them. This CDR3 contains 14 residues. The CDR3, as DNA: TGTGCCAGCAGCGGAGCGACAGCCAACTATGGCTACACCTTC. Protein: CASSGATANYGYTF. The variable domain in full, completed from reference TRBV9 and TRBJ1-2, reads DSGVTQTPKHLITATGQRVTLRCSPRSGDLSVYWYQQSLDQGLQFLIQYYNGEERAKGNILERFSAQQFPDLHSELNLSSLELGDSALYFCASSGATANYGYTFGSGTRLTVV.

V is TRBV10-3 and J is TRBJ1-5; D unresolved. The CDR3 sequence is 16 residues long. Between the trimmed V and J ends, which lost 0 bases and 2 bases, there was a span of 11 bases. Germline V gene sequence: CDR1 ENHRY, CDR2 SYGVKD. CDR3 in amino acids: CAISESTGVGNQPQHF. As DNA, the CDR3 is TGTGCCATCAGTGAGTCGACCGGGGTCGGCAATCAGCCCCAGCATTTT.

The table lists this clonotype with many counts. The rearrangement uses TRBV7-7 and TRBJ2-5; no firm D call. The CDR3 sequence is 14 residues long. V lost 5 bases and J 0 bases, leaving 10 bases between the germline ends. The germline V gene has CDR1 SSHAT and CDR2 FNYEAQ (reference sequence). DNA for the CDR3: TGTGCCAGCAGCCCCGGACGGAACCAAGAGACCCAGTACTTC. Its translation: CASSPGRNQETQYF.

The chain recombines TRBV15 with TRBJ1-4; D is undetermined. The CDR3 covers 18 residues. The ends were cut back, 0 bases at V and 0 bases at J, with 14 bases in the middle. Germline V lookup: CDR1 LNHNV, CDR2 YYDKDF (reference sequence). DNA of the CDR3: TGTGCCACCAGCAGAGATCGTTACAGCAGTGCAACTAATGAAAAACTGTTTTTT. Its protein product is CATSRDRYSSATNEKLFF.

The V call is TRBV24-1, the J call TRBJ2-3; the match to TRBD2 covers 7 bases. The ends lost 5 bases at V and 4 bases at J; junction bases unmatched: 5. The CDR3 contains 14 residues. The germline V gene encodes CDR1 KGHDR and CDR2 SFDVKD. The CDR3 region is CATSGSGNADTQYF. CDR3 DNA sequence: TGTGCCACCAGTGGGAGCGGGAACGCAGATACGCAGTATTTT.

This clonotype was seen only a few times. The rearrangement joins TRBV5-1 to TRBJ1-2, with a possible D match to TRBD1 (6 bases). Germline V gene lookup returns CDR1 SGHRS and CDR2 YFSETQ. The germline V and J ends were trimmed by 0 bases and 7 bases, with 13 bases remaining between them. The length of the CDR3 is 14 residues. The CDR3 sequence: CASSLALQGAGYTF. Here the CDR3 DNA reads TGCGCCAGCAGCTTGGCGCTACAGGGAGCTGGCTACACCTTC.

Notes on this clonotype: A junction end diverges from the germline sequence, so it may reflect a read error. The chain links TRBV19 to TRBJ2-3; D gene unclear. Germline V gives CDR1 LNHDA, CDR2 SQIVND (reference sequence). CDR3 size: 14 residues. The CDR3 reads CASSIGKGTDAQYF. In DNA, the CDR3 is TGTGCCAGTAGTATCGGCAAGGGCACAGATGCGCAGTATTTT.